The 17 T cell receptor beta chains reported below all come from one sample, sequenced in a study of CD8 T cells in ankylosing spondylitis. From the 5' RACE reads, TCRdb called clonotypes with MiXCR, one entry per CDR3 protein. The table has 450,000 to 550,000 distinct CDR3 sequences, roughly 5.2% seen once. Study-level findings and limits: Seemingly distinctive of ankylosing spondylitis blood was a TCR beta motif formed by eight highly homologous variants.

The antigens of these receptors remain unknown. Sequencing was done on a sample of blood, either unsorted or a sorted T cell fraction (not recorded which). All receptors derive from a male donor with ankylosing spondylitis.

This clonotype was found many times. The CDR3: CASSLAAQGGTEAFF. Written as DNA, the CDR3 is TGTGCCAGCAGCTTAGCAGCCCAGGGGGGCACTGAAGCTTTCTTT. This chain joins TRBV11-2 and TRBJ1-1, with 7 bases lining up with TRBD1. Losses at the gene ends were 1 base for V and 4 bases for J; bases not matched to a gene: 6. This CDR3 region has 15 residues. Germline V gives CDR1 SGHAT, CDR2 FQNNGV.

In its sample, this clonotype was seen many times. This chain connects TRBV29-1 to TRBJ2-5; possible D gene TRBD2, 5 bases. CDR3 length equals 14 residues. Germline V CDR1 and CDR2: SQVTM, ANQGSEA. V lost 6 bases to trimming and J lost 5 bases, with 19 bases between them. CDR3 in DNA: TGCAGCGTCTTGAGGCAGAGAACGGGGGAGACCCAGTACTTC. This gives the protein CSVLRQRTGETQYF. Variable domain in full (rest from reference TRBV29-1 and TRBJ2-5): SAVISQKPSRDICQRGTSLTIQCQVDSQVTMMFWYRQQPGQSLTLIATANQGSEATYESGFVIDKFPISRPNLTFSTLTVSNMSPEDSSIYLCSVLRQRTGETQYFGPGTRLLVL.

This clonotype turned up a few times. The J gene is TRBJ2-6, the V gene TRBV2; the D is unclear. The CDR3 is 15 residues long. V lost 7 bases and J 0 bases, leaving 10 bases between the germline ends. The germline V gene encodes CDR1 SNHLY and CDR2 FYNNEI. This chain's CDR3 is CASTGPSSGANVLTF. In nucleotides, the CDR3 is TGTGCCAGCACCGGACCGAGCTCTGGGGCCAACGTCCTGACTTTC.

This clonotype was picked up many times. The rearrangement joins TRBV9 to TRBJ1-1; perhaps TRBD1 as D (6 bases). Looked up from germline, CDR1 is SGDLS and CDR2 is YYNGEE. The CDR3 is 15 residues long. V gave up 7 bases and J gave up 7 bases, with 23 bases separating them. CDR3 residues: CASGPWGGRVNEAFF. CDR3 coding DNA: TGTGCCAGCGGGCCCTGGGGGGGGCGCGTGAATGAAGCTTTCTTT.

In this sample, this clonotype turned up many times. J is TRBJ2-5 and V is TRBV15; tentative D call: TRBD1 (5 bases). Germline CDR1 reads LNHNV; CDR2 reads YYDKDF (reference sequence). V was cut by 1 base and J by 4 bases, with 7 bases left in between. This CDR3 is 13 amino acids long. CDR3 protein: CATSRGGRETQYF. CDR3 bases: TGTGCCACCAGCAGAGGGGGCCGAGAGACCCAGTACTTC.

This clonotype was found many times. The chain couples TRBV5-1 to TRBJ1-6, with TRBD1 matching 7 bases. This CDR3 comprises 12 residues. From germline, CDR1 is SGHRS and CDR2 YFSETQ. Trimming at V came to 3 bases and at J to 12 bases, leaving 3 bases not matched to a gene. The CDR3 spells CASSWPGGPLHF. For the CDR3, the DNA is TGCGCCAGCAGCTGGCCAGGGGGACCCCTCCACTTT.

The sample holds many counts of this clonotype. This chain uses TRBV18 with TRBJ2-7; D ambiguous. The CDR3 runs 15 residues. Trimming removed 3 bases from V and 0 bases from J, with 12 bases in between. From germline, CDR1 is KGHSH and CDR2 LQKENI. CDR3 nucleotides: TGTGCCAGCTCACCCTCAGCGAAAAGCTCCTACGAGCAGTACTTC. It encodes CASSPSAKSSYEQYF.

This clonotype was counted between two and nine times. This chain connects TRBV20-1 to TRBJ2-2; no clear D. The CDR3 runs 12 residues. CDR1 is DFQATT and CDR2 is SNEGSKA in the germline V gene (reference sequence). V lost 0 bases, J lost 6 bases, and 5 bases lay in between. CDR3 in amino acids: CSARDSPGELFF. In nucleotides, the CDR3 is TGCAGTGCTAGAGATTCCCCCGGGGAGCTGTTTTTT.

This clonotype was detected many times. The gene calls are TRBV5-1 and TRBJ2-7; D unclear. This CDR3 has 15 amino acids. The V gene lost 0 bases and the J gene lost 3 bases, with 13 bases spanning the gap. The germline V gene has CDR1 SGHRS and CDR2 YFSETQ. This chain's CDR3 is CASSLGGPAVYEQYF. The DNA for the CDR3 is TGCGCCAGCAGCTTGGGCGGCCCCGCGGTCTACGAGCAGTACTTC.

The rearrangement uses TRBV7-2 and TRBJ2-7, with D perhaps matching TRBD2 (5 bases). The CDR3 sequence is 13 residues long. Trimming shortened V by 7 bases and J by 3 bases, and 13 bases separated the two germline ends. Germline assignment: CDR1 SGHTA and CDR2 FQGNSA. In DNA form, the CDR3 reads TGTGCCAGCACCATAAACCGGGACTACGAGCAGTACTTC. This codes for CASTINRDYEQYF.

This clonotype was counted ten times or more. V gene TRBV20-1 combines with J gene TRBJ1-5, with 8 bases lining up with TRBD1. The CDR3 runs to 14 residues. CDR1 is DFQATT and CDR2 is SNEGSKA in the germline V gene (reference sequence). V was pared by 5 bases and J by 8 bases, with 11 bases of the junction left unmatched. As DNA, the CDR3 is TGCAGTGCTGGCCCTGGGACAGGAGGGAAGCCCCAGCATTTT. Encoded protein: CSAGPGTGGKPQHF.

This clonotype was detected a few times. The genes are TRBV3-1 and TRBJ2-3, with TRBD2 matching over 9 bases. Trimming took 11 bases from V and 0 from J; bases not matched to a gene: 15. Germline lookup yields CDR1 LGHDT and CDR2 YNNKEL (reference sequence). CDR3 length: 17 residues. Here the CDR3 DNA reads TGTGCCTCCTCCCAAGACACTAGCGGGTCTAGCACAGATACGCAGTATTTT. Amino acids: CASSQDTSGSSTDTQYF.

This clonotype was seen repeatedly, ten times or more. The chain couples TRBV11-2 to TRBJ2-2; 8 bases are shared with TRBD2. The CDR3 is made up of 16 amino acids. Trimming at V came to 2 bases and at J to 5 bases, leaving 7 bases not matched to a gene. The V gene's germline CDR1 is SGHAT and CDR2 FQNNGV. The CDR3 DNA is TGTGCCAGCAGCTTAACGGGACTAGAAAGTACCGGGGAGCTGTTTTTT. As protein: CASSLTGLESTGELFF.

Concerning this clonotype itself: This may stem from a read error, because a much larger clone lies one nucleotide away. The V gene is TRBV5-5, the J gene TRBJ2-7, with 8 bases fitting TRBD1. With V trimmed by 2 bases and J by 3 bases, 10 bases remained unmatched. The germline gives CDR1 SGHKS, CDR2 YYEKEE (reference sequence). The CDR3 has 16 residues. This chain's CDR3 is CASSFEDRAIFYEQYF. The DNA of the CDR3 is TGTGCCAGCAGCTTTGAGGACAGGGCGATTTTCTACGAGCAGTACTTC. The variable domain in full, completed from reference TRBV5-5 and TRBJ2-7, reads DAGVTQSPTHLIKTRGQQVTLRCSPISGHKSVSWYQQVLGQGPQFIFQYYEKEERGRGNFPDRFSARQFPNYSSELNVNALLLGDSALYLCASSFEDRAIFYEQYFGPGTRLTVT.

This clonotype was seen ten or more times. J is TRBJ2-7 and V is TRBV6-2 or TRBV6-3, with unresolved D. The CDR3 loop spans 15 amino acids. V lost 3 bases to trimming and J lost 5 bases, with 17 bases between them. CDR1 and CDR2 (germline): MNHEY, SVGEGT. CDR3: CASSYFRTARDEQYF. DNA of the CDR3: TGTGCCAGCAGTTATTTTAGGACGGCCCGCGACGAGCAGTACTTC.

This clonotype came up many times. In nucleotides, the CDR3 is TGCGCCAGCAGCTGGGACAGGGTGAATTCACCCCTCCACTTT. It yields the protein CASSWDRVNSPLHF. This rearrangement joins TRBV5-1 to TRBJ1-6; 9 bases map to TRBD1. The trim removed 3 bases at V and 7 bases at J, leaving 2 bases unmatched. Germline values: CDR1 SGHRS, CDR2 YFSETQ. This CDR3 has 14 amino acids.

This clonotype has at least ten counts. V gene TRBV15 combines with J gene TRBJ2-7, with D possibly TRBD2 on 5 matching bases. The ends were cut back, 0 bases at V and 3 bases at J, with 9 bases in the middle. The germline V gene has CDR1 LNHNV and CDR2 YYDKDF (reference sequence). The CDR3 totals 14 residues. In DNA, the CDR3 is TGTGCCACCAGCAGAGAAGTGACTATCTACGAGCAGTACTTC. Translating it yields CATSREVTIYEQYF.